One sample yielded the 17 T cell receptor beta chains listed below, sequenced in a study of blood T cell repertoires in COVID-19. Using immunoSEQ multiplex PCR, the repertoire was profiled, and TCRdb retains in-frame clones only, with some absent. This table holds 250,000 or so clones, roughly 87% found once. Material for sequencing was PBMCs or T cells enriched from blood (not recorded which). The receptors derive from a woman aged 25 to 39 with acute COVID-19.

The chain employs TRBV4-3 and TRBJ1-3, with D unresolved. Germline assignment: CDR1 LGHNA and CDR2 YSLEER. The CDR3 loop spans 16 amino acids. V was cut by 1 base and J by 0 bases, with 10 bases left in between. CDR3: CASSQVRALSGNTIYF. The CDR3 DNA sequence: TGCGCCAGCAGCCAAGTGAGAGCGCTCTCTGGAAACACCATATATTTT.

The chain combines TRBV7-2 with TRBJ1-2; 7 nucleotides align to TRBD1. The CDR3 sequence is 16 residues long. The trim removed 0 bases at V and 4 bases at J, leaving 8 bases unmatched. Germline values: CDR1 SGHTA, CDR2 FQGNSA. Here the CDR3 reads CASSLAADRRSYGYTF. CDR3 nucleotides: TGTGCCAGCAGCTTAGCCGCGGACAGGAGGAGCTATGGCTACACCTTC.

The chain uses TRBV10-3 and TRBJ1-1; TRBD1 is a possible D gene (5 bases). CDR3 length: 14 amino acids. Trimming shortened V by 8 bases and J by 4 bases, and 17 bases separated the two germline ends. Germline lookup yields CDR1 ENHRY and CDR2 SYGVKD. CDR3 loop: CAIGGLGVVTEAFF. For the CDR3, the DNA is TGTGCCATCGGGGGGTTGGGGGTCGTCACTGAAGCTTTCTTT.

J is TRBJ2-2 and V is TRBV5-1, with 10 bases fitting TRBD1. The CDR3 runs 15 residues. From germline, CDR1 is SGHRS and CDR2 YFSETQ. J gave up 6 bases and V 1 base, and 3 bases lay outside the gene matches. This CDR3 is CASSLTGTGAGELFF. DNA of the CDR3: TGCGCCAGCAGCTTGACCGGGACAGGGGCCGGGGAGCTGTTTTTT.

This clone was recorded a few times. The V call is TRBV7-9, the J call TRBJ1-5; tentative D call: TRBD1 (5 bases). The germline gives CDR1 SEHNR, CDR2 FQNEAQ (reference sequence). This CDR3 has 15 residues. V was cut by 5 bases and J by 3 bases, with 14 bases left in between. CDR3 DNA sequence: TGTGCCAGCAGCCCTGGGGGGGTTTCCAATCAGCCCCAGCATTTT. Protein product: CASSPGGVSNQPQHF.

The chain has TRBV6-5 and TRBJ2-1; possibly TRBD2 for D (6 bases). This CDR3 is built from 11 residues. The germline gives CDR1 MNHEY, CDR2 SVGAGI. V lost 6 bases, J lost 8 bases, and 8 bases lay in between. For the CDR3, the DNA is TGTGCCAGCAGGTGGGGGGATGAGCAGTTCTTC. Amino acid sequence: CASRWGDEQFF.

The table lists this clone with a count of one. The chain carries TRBV27 and TRBJ2-7; a possible D gene is TRBD2 (7 bases). Looked up from germline, CDR1 is MNHEY and CDR2 is SMNVEV (reference sequence). V lost 3 bases and J 6 bases, leaving 21 bases between the germline ends. The CDR3 loop spans 16 amino acids. CDR3 amino acids: CASSFGGGRRDSEQYF. CDR3 nucleotides: TGTGCCAGCAGTTTTGGGGGGGGCAGGAGGGACTCCGAGCAGTACTTC.

The chain couples TRBV6-2 or TRBV6-3 to TRBJ2-1; D perhaps matches TRBD2 (6 bases). Germline V gene data show CDR1 as MNHEY and CDR2 as SVGEGT. The CDR3 totals 16 residues. V lost 2 bases to trimming and J lost 3 bases, with 14 bases between them. The CDR3 bases are TGTGCCAGCAGTTACCGGGGGTCCCCAAACTACAATGAGCAGTTCTTC. Protein sequence: CASSYRGSPNYNEQFF.

This chain uses TRBV7-9 with TRBJ2-7, with 8 bases aligning to TRBD1. Germline values: CDR1 SEHNR, CDR2 FQNEAQ (reference sequence). J was trimmed by 3 bases and V by 2 bases; bases with no gene match: 6. This CDR3 spans 15 amino acids. CDR3 loop: CASSLQTGGYYEQYF. CDR3 coding DNA: TGTGCCAGCAGCTTACAAACAGGGGGGTACTACGAGCAGTACTTC.

On this clone itself: Possible read error: a much larger clone is one base away. The V and J genes are TRBV7-6 and TRBJ1-1; D ambiguous. CDR1 is SGHVS and CDR2 is FNYEAQ in the germline V gene. Trimming pared 1 base from V and 1 base from J, leaving 4 bases between. The CDR3 length is 13 residues. For the CDR3, the DNA is TGTGCCAGCAGCTTAGGGGCGAACACTGAAGCTTTCTTT. Amino acid sequence: CASSLGANTEAFF.

This chain joins TRBV7-9 and TRBJ1-2; D unresolved. The CDR3 is 14 amino acids. The V end lost 3 bases, the J end lost 6 bases, and 14 bases lay between the germline ends. The germline CDR1 and CDR2 sequences are SEHNR and FQNEAQ (reference sequence). CDR3 DNA: TGTGCCAGCAGCTTGGGGTTCGGGGAGAATGGCTACACCTTC. As protein: CASSLGFGENGYTF.

V is TRBV6-5 and J is TRBJ2-5, with a possible D match to TRBD2 (6 bases). CDR1 and CDR2 from the germline V gene are MNHEY and SVGAGI. CDR3 length: 14 amino acids. The V end was cut by 4 bases, the J end by 2 bases, with 11 bases between. CDR3 region: CASSSEGLQETQYF. CDR3 DNA: TGTGCCAGCAGTTCGGAGGGGCTTCAAGAGACCCAGTACTTC.

The J gene is TRBJ2-6, the V gene TRBV29-1; TRBD1 aligns across 12 bases. Trimming cost V 6 bases and J 0 bases; bases outside gene matches: 3. Germline-derived CDR1 and CDR2 are SQVTM and ANQGSEA. CDR3 length: 16 amino acids. CDR3 residues: CSVGQGAVSGANVLTF. CDR3 DNA: TGCAGCGTGGGACAGGGGGCTGTCTCTGGGGCCAACGTCCTGACTTTC.

This clone was seen just once. This sequence joins TRBV6-1 and TRBJ1-6; D perhaps matches TRBD1 (6 bases). The germline CDR1 and CDR2 sequences are MNHNS and SASEGT. V dropped 1 base and J dropped 4 bases, with 8 bases sitting between them. The CDR3 is 15 amino acids. The CDR3 is CASSEGQGYNSPLHF. The CDR3 DNA is TGTGCCAGCAGTGAAGGGCAGGGGTATAATTCACCCCTCCACTTT.

In this sample, this clone turned up once. The chain carries TRBV4-1 and TRBJ1-2, with D unclear. Trimming left V 4 bases short and J 2 bases short, with 14 bases between. The length of the CDR3 is 15 residues. Germline CDR1 reads MGHRA; CDR2 reads YSYEKL. The CDR3 spells CASSLLRELNYGYTF. The DNA of the CDR3 is TGCGCCAGCAGCCTCCTAAGGGAGCTGAACTATGGCTACACCTTC.

This clone showed up just once. The J gene is TRBJ2-5, the V gene TRBV6-2 or TRBV6-3; D is unclear. The CDR3 runs 13 residues. With 0 bases removed from V and 3 bases from J, the gap between germline ends came to 5 bases. The germline CDR1 and CDR2 sequences are MNHEY and SVGEGT. Here the CDR3 DNA reads TGTGCCAGCAGTTACTCGCCAGAAGAGACCCAGTACTTC. The encoded protein is CASSYSPEETQYF.

The chain has TRBV18 and TRBJ2-5; D is perhaps TRBD1 (5 bases). This CDR3 has 16 amino acids. Per the germline V gene, CDR1 is KGHSH and CDR2 is LQKENI. V lost 3 bases, J lost 4 bases, and 18 bases lay in between. CDR3 coding DNA: TGTGCCAGCTCACCCTATTGGACAAACGGGCCAGAGACCCAGTACTTC. It is translated as CASSPYWTNGPETQYF.